The 13 T cell receptor beta chains reported below all come from one sample, sequenced in a study of PD-1 blockade in classical Hodgkin lymphoma. Clones were read by immunoSEQ multiplex PCR, and TCRdb kept only the in-frame ones, dropping some. The sample yields roughly 100,000 clones, around 93% seen once. Time point described: cycle 4 day 1 (C4D1), after 5 to 7 weeks of nivolumab. Relapse was seen in all patients after autologous stem cell transplantation, and brentuximab vedotin exposure was variable. This material consisted of peripheral blood mononuclear cells (PBMCs), taken before the fourth cycle of nivolumab. These receptors were collected from a human donor with classical Hodgkin lymphoma.

This CDR3 reads CAISERGTGVDYEQYF. CDR3 nucleotides: TGTGCCATCAGTGAGCGCGGGACAGGGGTAGACTACGAGCAGTACTTC. The chain combines TRBV10-3 with TRBJ2-7; 10 positions match TRBD1. CDR1 is ENHRY, CDR2 SYGVKD, per germline. There are 16 residues in the CDR3. Trimming at V came to 2 bases and at J to 3 bases, leaving 7 bases not matched to a gene.

This clone appeared a single time. V gene TRBV7-9 combines with J gene TRBJ1-2, with D perhaps TRBD1 (5 bases). The CDR3 is made up of 16 amino acids. Looked up from germline, CDR1 is SEHNR and CDR2 is FQNEAQ (reference sequence). Trimming removed 4 bases at V and 0 bases at J, with 15 bases between. This chain's CDR3 is CASSYHTGASNYGYTF. The CDR3, as DNA: TGTGCCAGCAGCTACCACACAGGCGCCTCTAACTATGGCTACACCTTC.

The rearrangement uses TRBV4-2 and TRBJ2-1; 10 bases line up with TRBD1. Trimming took 2 bases from V and 4 from J; bases not matched to a gene: 5. The CDR3 extends over 16 amino acids. In germline, CDR1 is LGHNA, CDR2 YNFKEQ. DNA of the CDR3: TGTGCCAGCAGCCAAAAAGGGACAGGGGCTTACAATGAGCAGTTCTTC. The encoded protein is CASSQKGTGAYNEQFF.

V usage is TRBV11-2 and J usage is TRBJ2-7, with D perhaps TRBD1 or TRBD2 (5 bases each). This CDR3 has 14 residues. In germline, CDR1 is SGHAT, CDR2 FQNNGV. The V and J ends lost 6 bases and 3 bases respectively, with 15 bases between them. CDR3 sequence: CASRSAWDLYEQYF. As DNA, the CDR3 is TGTGCCAGCAGGTCCGCGTGGGACCTCTACGAGCAGTACTTC.

V is TRBV14 and J is TRBJ2-1; no firm D call. The V end was cut by 4 bases, the J end by 4 bases, with 5 bases between. Germline-derived CDR1 and CDR2 are SGHDN and FVKESK. CDR3 size: 12 residues. The CDR3 DNA reads TGTGCCAGCAGCCGATGGTACAATGAGCAGTTCTTC. Translating it yields CASSRWYNEQFF.

This sequence joins TRBV7-2 and TRBJ1-6, with D unclear. The CDR3 consists of 15 residues. Looked up from germline, CDR1 is SGHTA and CDR2 is FQGNSA. Trimming took 5 bases from V and 6 from J, leaving 14 bases between them. This CDR3 reads CASSVGIGINSPLHF. CDR3 nucleotides: TGTGCCAGCAGCGTGGGGATAGGGATTAATTCACCCCTCCACTTT.

The chain uses TRBV5-8 and TRBJ2-5, with TRBD2 identical over 12 bases. The CDR3 runs to 17 residues. Germline CDR1 reads SGHTS; CDR2 reads YDEGEE. Trimming at V came to 0 bases and at J to 7 bases, leaving 10 bases not matched to a gene. The CDR3 region has the DNA TGTGCCAGCAGCTTGGGAAAGACTAGCGGGGGTCCCTGGACCCAGTACTTC. As protein: CASSLGKTSGGPWTQYF.

This chain connects TRBV10-3 to TRBJ2-7; possibly TRBD2 for D (6 bases). Trimming shortened V by 7 bases and J by 7 bases, and 17 bases separated the two germline ends. Germline loops: CDR1 ENHRY, CDR2 SYGVKD. The CDR3 is 13 amino acids. The CDR3 DNA reads as TGTGCCATCACGGGGCGGGGTGAGGGAGAGCAGTACTTC. Translated: CAITGRGEGEQYF.

This chain connects TRBV7-3 to TRBJ1-2, with TRBD1 identical over 9 bases. V was clipped by 4 bases and J by 4 bases; unmatched bases: 10. The CDR3 length is 16 residues. In germline, CDR1 is SGHTA, CDR2 FQGTGA. The CDR3, as DNA: TGTGCCAGCAGCTCATTCTCCGGGACAGGGATCTATGGCTACACCTTC. Translated, it gives CASSSFSGTGIYGYTF.

The rearrangement joins TRBV6-1 to TRBJ2-7, with D possibly being TRBD1 (6 bases). The CDR3 is made up of 13 amino acids. Germline V gene lookup returns CDR1 MNHNS and CDR2 SASEGT. The V end lost 6 bases, the J end lost 6 bases, and 15 bases lay between the germline ends. This CDR3 reads CASRLGTLSEQYF. The CDR3 DNA follows: TGTGCCAGCAGGTTAGGGACATTATCCGAGCAGTACTTC.

This rearrangement joins TRBV28 to TRBJ1-4, with TRBD1 identical over 9 bases. The germline V gene has CDR1 MDHEN and CDR2 SYDVKM. This CDR3 region has 16 residues. Trimming cost V 5 bases and J 6 bases; bases outside gene matches: 10. The CDR3 spells CASSPPGRTGDEKLFF. CDR3 sequence (DNA): TGTGCCAGCAGTCCTCCCGGAAGGACAGGGGATGAAAAACTGTTTTTT.

The chain carries TRBV27 and TRBJ1-5; D is perhaps TRBD1 (5 bases). V was trimmed by 4 bases and J by 7 bases, leaving 14 bases between them. The CDR3 spans 14 residues. The V gene's germline CDR1 is MNHEY and CDR2 SMNVEV (reference sequence). This CDR3 is CASSSGLGRQPQHF. CDR3 DNA: TGTGCCAGCAGTTCAGGGTTGGGGAGACAGCCCCAGCATTTT.

Turning to this clone: The germline gene is not matched at one end of the junction; a read error may be the cause. This chain connects TRBV7-7 to TRBJ1-1; 7 bases align to TRBD1. CDR1 is SSHAT, CDR2 FNYEAQ, per germline (reference sequence). This CDR3 contains 13 residues. CDR3 sequence: CASSRGVGTEAFF. For the CDR3, the DNA is TGTGCTAGCAGCAGGGGGGTTGGCACTGAAGCTTTCTTT.